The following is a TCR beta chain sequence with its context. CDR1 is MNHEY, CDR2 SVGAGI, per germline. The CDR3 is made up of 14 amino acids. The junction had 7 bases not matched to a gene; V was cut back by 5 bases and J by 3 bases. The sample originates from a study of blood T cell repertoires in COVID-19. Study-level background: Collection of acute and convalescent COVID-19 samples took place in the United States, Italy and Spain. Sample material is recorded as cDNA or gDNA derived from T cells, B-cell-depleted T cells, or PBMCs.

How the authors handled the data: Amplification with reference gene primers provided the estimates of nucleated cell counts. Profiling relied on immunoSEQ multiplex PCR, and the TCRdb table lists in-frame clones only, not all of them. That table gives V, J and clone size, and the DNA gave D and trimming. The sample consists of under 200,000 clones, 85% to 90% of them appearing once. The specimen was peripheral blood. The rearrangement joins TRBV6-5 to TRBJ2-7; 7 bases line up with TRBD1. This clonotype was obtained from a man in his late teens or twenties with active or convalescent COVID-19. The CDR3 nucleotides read TGTGCCAGCAGTACGGGACAGAAAAGCTACGAGCAGTACTTC. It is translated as CASSTGQKSYEQYF.